This T cell receptor (beta chain) was profiled in a study of cytomegalovirus exposure and HLA in healthy donors. Study information: The early release's HLA-typed donors yielded roughly 85 million unique TCRs. Study-wide results and caveats: Specificity for CMV antigens was confirmed in vitro for a few of the CMV-associated chains.

Points on this clone: No antigen is known for it.

PCR involved 60 Vbeta and 13 Jbeta primers. Measured with immunoSEQ multiplex PCR; TCRdb has only the in-frame clones, and not every one. The repertoire holds about 78,000 clones, with 65% to 85% as singletons. Trimming shortened V by 5 bases and J by 4 bases, and 12 bases separated the two germline ends. The CDR3 has 14 amino acids. From germline, CDR1 is SGHTA and CDR2 FQGNSA. These donors counted as nominally healthy when sampled, but unrecorded immune exposures were likely. The sequence was obtained from a woman aged 50 to 60 in good health and CMV-seronegative. The sample was PBMCs. This chain uses TRBV7-2 with TRBJ2-1; unclear D gene. The CDR3 protein is CASSHGRIYNEQFF. In nucleotides, the CDR3 is TGTGCCAGCAGCCATGGCCGAATATACAATGAGCAGTTCTTC.